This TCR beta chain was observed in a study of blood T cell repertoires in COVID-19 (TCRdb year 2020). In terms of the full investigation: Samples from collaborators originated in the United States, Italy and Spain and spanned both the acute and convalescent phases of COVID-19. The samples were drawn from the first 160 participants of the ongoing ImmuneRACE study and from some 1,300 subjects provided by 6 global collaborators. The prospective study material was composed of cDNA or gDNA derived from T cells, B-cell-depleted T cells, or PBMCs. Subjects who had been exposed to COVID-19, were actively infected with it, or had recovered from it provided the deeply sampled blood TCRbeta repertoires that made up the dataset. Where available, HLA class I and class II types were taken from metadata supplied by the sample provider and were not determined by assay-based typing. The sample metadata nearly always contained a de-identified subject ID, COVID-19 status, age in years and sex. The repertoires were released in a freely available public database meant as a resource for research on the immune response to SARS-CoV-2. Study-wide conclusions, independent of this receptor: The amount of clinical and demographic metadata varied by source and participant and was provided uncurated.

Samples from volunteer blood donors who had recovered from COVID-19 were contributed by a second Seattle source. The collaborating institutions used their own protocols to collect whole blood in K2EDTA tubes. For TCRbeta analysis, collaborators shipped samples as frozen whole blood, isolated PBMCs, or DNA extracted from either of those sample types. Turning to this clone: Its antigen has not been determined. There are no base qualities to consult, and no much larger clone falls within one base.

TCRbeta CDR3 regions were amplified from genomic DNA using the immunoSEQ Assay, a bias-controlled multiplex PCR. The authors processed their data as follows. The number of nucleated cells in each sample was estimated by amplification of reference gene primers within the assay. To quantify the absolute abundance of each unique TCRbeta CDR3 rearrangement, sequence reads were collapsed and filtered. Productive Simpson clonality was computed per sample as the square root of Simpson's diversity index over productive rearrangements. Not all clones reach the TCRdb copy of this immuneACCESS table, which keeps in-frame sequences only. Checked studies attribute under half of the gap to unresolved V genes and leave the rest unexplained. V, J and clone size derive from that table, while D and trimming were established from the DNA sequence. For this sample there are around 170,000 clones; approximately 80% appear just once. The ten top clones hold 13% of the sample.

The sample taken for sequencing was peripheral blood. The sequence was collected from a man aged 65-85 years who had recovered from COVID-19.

The encoded CDR3 is CASTPPGGGGEQYF. Read as DNA, the sequence is TGTGCCAGCACACCCCCAGGGGGTGGAGGCGAGCAGTACTTC. The receptor chain draws on TRBV6-5 and TRBJ2-7; TRBD1 fits 7 bases in the junction. Trimming takes 7 bases off V and 6 bases off J; junction bases not matched to a gene: 12. The germline V gene sets CDR1 to MNHEY and CDR2 to SVGAGI. The CDR3, from cysteine to phenylalanine, totals 14 residues. The DNA shown is the 42-base CDR3, in frame from base 1.